This TCR beta chain originates from a study of CD8 T cells in Susac syndrome. TCR beta sequencing was performed on blood CD8+ and CD4+ T cells. Those who served as multiple sclerosis controls were treatment-naive patients with stable or active relapsing-remitting disease. Trimming removed 7 bases from V and 3 bases from J, with 20 bases in between. Germline assignment: CDR1 MNHEY and CDR2 SMNVEV (reference sequence). This CDR3 region has 16 residues. This clonotype is a singleton in its sample. Reverse transcription used roughly 0.5 to 1 ug RNA and random hexamers. Multiplex immunoSEQ PCR targeted 54 Vbeta and 13 Jbeta TCR beta segments. TCRdb fed the immunoSEQ multiplex PCR reads into MiXCR, producing one record per CDR3 protein. The repertoire holds about 200,000 distinct CDR3 sequences, with about 90% as singletons.

What was sequenced was CD8+ T cells from PBMCs. V usage is TRBV27 and J usage is TRBJ2-3; TRBD2 might be the D (6 bases). This TCR was sampled from a human donor with multiple sclerosis. As DNA, the CDR3 is TGTGCCAGCAACCCCTGGCAGGGTGGAGGGACAGATACGCAGTATTTT. This translates into CASNPWQGGGTDTQYF.